The 11 T cell receptor beta chains in this list originate from one sample, sequenced in a study of radiotherapy plus CTLA-4 blockade in lung cancer (dated by TCRdb to the late 2010s). The receptor library was made with the immunoSEQ multiplex PCR assay. TCRdb limited this immuneACCESS table to in-frame rearrangements with V and J called. A share of clones is missing; checked studies link under half to unresolved V genes, and the rest is unexplained. The table for this sample lists 95,000 to 150,000 clones; 90% of them were counted only once. About 7% of the sample goes to the ten largest clones. The specimen was peripheral blood, collected from a patient treated with radiotherapy plus ipilimumab. These receptors all stem from a human donor with non-small cell lung cancer that progressed on radiotherapy plus ipilimumab.

The chain carries TRBV10-2 and TRBJ2-1; 11 bases map to TRBD2. V lost 6 bases and J lost 6; bases outside the gene matches: 13. This CDR3 comprises 17 residues. The V gene's germline CDR1 is WSHSY and CDR2 SAAADI. The CDR3 reads CASSLLAGGISSNEQFF. In DNA form, the CDR3 reads TGCGCCAGCAGCCTCTTAGCGGGAGGGATTTCGAGCAATGAGCAGTTCTTC.

The chain couples TRBV10-2 to TRBJ1-1; 8 bases fit TRBD1. V lost 6 bases and J lost 4; bases outside the gene matches: 19. The CDR3 covers 18 residues. The germline V gene encodes CDR1 WSHSY and CDR2 SAAADI. This CDR3 reads CASRRSDRGLRLGTEAFF. CDR3 DNA sequence: TGCGCCAGCAGGAGGAGCGACAGGGGATTGCGTCTGGGCACTGAAGCTTTCTTT.

The V gene is TRBV5-1, the J gene TRBJ2-5; 10 bases are a match to TRBD1. Looked up from germline, CDR1 is SGHRS and CDR2 is YFSETQ. This CDR3 spans 16 amino acids. J was trimmed by 5 bases and V by 3 bases; bases with no gene match: 10. Here the CDR3 DNA reads TGCGCCAGCAGCTCCACCCAGACAGGGGGCGGTGAGACCCAGTACTTC. Its translation is CASSSTQTGGGETQYF.

For the CDR3, the DNA is TGTGCCAGCAGCTTAGGTCTGGGTAGCACAGATACGCAGTATTTT. This sequence encodes CASSLGLGSTDTQYF. The chain combines TRBV7-8 with TRBJ2-3; D is unclear. Germline V gene data show CDR1 as SGHVS and CDR2 as FQNEAQ. This CDR3 region has 15 residues. The germline V and J ends were trimmed by 1 base and 0 bases, with 8 bases remaining between them.

The chain uses TRBV5-1 and TRBJ2-7; unclear D gene. V gave up 1 base and J gave up 4 bases, with 9 bases separating them. Germline loops: CDR1 SGHRS, CDR2 YFSETQ. This CDR3 is built from 13 residues. The CDR3, as DNA: TGCGCCAGCAGCTTGACACAACAATACGAGCAGTACTTC. This gives the protein CASSLTQQYEQYF.

This clone was recorded once. The V call is TRBV5-1, the J call TRBJ1-4; 10 bases match TRBD1. This CDR3 has 20 residues. The V gene's germline CDR1 is SGHRS and CDR2 YFSETQ. After removal of 0 bases from V and 11 bases from J, the junction contained 22 bases not matched to a gene. For the CDR3, the DNA is TGCGCCAGCAGCTTGGGACCGGGGACAGGGGTGTGGACAGCTCAGGGGAAACTGTTTTTT. Protein sequence: CASSLGPGTGVWTAQGKLFF. The full variable domain, its missing parts supplied by reference TRBV5-1 and TRBJ1-4, is KAGVTQTPRYLIKTRGQQVTLSCSPISGHRSVSWYQQTPGQGLQFLFEYFSETQRNKGNFPGRFSGRQFSNSRSEMNVSTLELGDSALYLCASSLGPGTGVWTAQGKLFFGSGTQLSVL.

V usage is TRBV19 and J usage is TRBJ2-7, with D possibly TRBD1 on 6 matching bases. V lost 3 bases and J lost 4, with 19 bases in between. CDR1 and CDR2 from the germline V gene are LNHDA and SQIVND (reference sequence). The length of the CDR3 is 16 residues. The CDR3, as DNA: TGTGCCAGTAGTATTGCAGGGGCGCCGAACCCATACGAGCAGTACTTC. Amino acids: CASSIAGAPNPYEQYF.

V is TRBV14 and J is TRBJ2-3, with 8 bases aligning to TRBD1. There are 15 residues in the CDR3. Germline CDR1 reads SGHDN; CDR2 reads FVKESK. V lost 5 bases and J lost 4; bases outside the gene matches: 8. The CDR3 loop reads CASSFDRGVPDTQYF. As DNA, the CDR3 is TGTGCCAGCAGCTTTGACAGGGGTGTCCCAGATACGCAGTATTTT.

The V and J genes are TRBV5-1 and TRBJ2-5; 13 bases fit TRBD2. The CDR3 length is 16 residues. V shed 2 bases, J shed 5 bases, and the junction held 6 bases outside the gene matches. The germline gives CDR1 SGHRS, CDR2 YFSETQ. The CDR3 DNA sequence: TGCGCCAGCAGCTTAATGGGACTAGCGGGATCTGAGACCCAGTACTTC. Translation: CASSLMGLAGSETQYF.

The chain recombines TRBV29-1 with TRBJ2-2, with D tentatively TRBD1 or TRBD2 (5 bases each). Germline lookup yields CDR1 SQVTM and CDR2 ANQGSEA. Trimming cost V 7 bases and J 0 bases, with 12 bases left between them. The CDR3 is 14 amino acids. The CDR3 nucleotides are TGCAGCGCCCCCGGGACCTCGAACACCGGGGAGCTGTTTTTT. This encodes CSAPGTSNTGELFF.

The rearrangement links TRBV2 to TRBJ2-4, with TRBD1 matching 11 bases. The V segment lost 8 bases and the J segment 6 bases; nucleotides outside the gene matches: 9. Germline V gene lookup returns CDR1 SNHLY and CDR2 FYNNEI. This CDR3 is built from 15 residues. The CDR3 sequence: CASGSDRGRRNIQYF. The CDR3 DNA reads TGTGCCAGCGGCTCGGACAGGGGGCGGAGAAACATTCAGTACTTC.